This T cell receptor beta chain comes out of a study of CD8+ T cells in alopecia areata. Study-level findings and limits: Many expanded lesional clones stayed in scalp and blood while on tofacitinib.

This clone was detected a few times. Its specificity is not known. The same CDR3 arises from other DNA sequences in this sample as well. This CDR3 is 15 amino acids long. In germline, CDR1 is SGHRS, CDR2 YFSETQ. The ends were cut back, 0 bases at V and 0 bases at J, with 9 bases in the middle. This sample's treatment: oral pan-JAK inhibitor, 5-10 mg twice daily. Collection of lesional scalp punch biopsies and peripheral blood was performed in alopecia areata patients. Extraction of RNA preceded its reverse transcription into cDNA, which served as the sequencing template. Assay: immunoSEQ multiplex PCR; the TCRdb copy retains only in-frame clones and omits some. The data show 200,000 to 250,000 clones, around two fifths seen once.

V gene TRBV5-1 combines with J gene TRBJ1-1; no definite D call. The clonotype was recovered from a human donor with alopecia areata. The material sequenced was CD4+ T cells sorted from blood, taken between weeks 30 and 35, from a patient treated with tofacitinib. CDR3 amino acids: CASSLEVTMNTEAFF. The CDR3 nucleotides read TGCGCCAGCAGCTTGGAGGTGACAATGAACACTGAAGCTTTCTTT.